The 16 T cell receptor beta chains reported below all come from one sample, sequenced in a study of T cell responses to AZD1222 COVID-19 vaccine (dated by TCRdb to the early 2020s). The library came from the immunoSEQ multiplex PCR assay. TCRdb stores this immuneACCESS table with in-frame sequences only. Part of the clones is absent; in the studies checked, under half of the shortfall reflects unresolved V genes, and no reason is known for the rest. The sample has approximately 99,000 clones on record, 70% to 90% of them singletons. Under 3.5% of the sample is taken by the ten largest. The time point label on this specimen signifies: baseline before first vaccination. Sequenced here: peripheral blood, sampled on day 0 of AZD1222 vaccination. All receptors come from an adult in good health.

The V call is TRBV30, the J call TRBJ2-5, with D maybe TRBD2 (5 bases). CDR3 length equals 14 residues. With 5 bases removed from V and 6 bases from J, the gap between germline ends came to 19 bases. Germline CDR1 is GTSNPN and CDR2 is SVGIG (reference sequence). The CDR3 sequence is CAWDSGREGKTQYF. Here the CDR3 DNA reads TGTGCCTGGGATTCGGGGAGAGAAGGGAAGACCCAGTACTTC. Looking up the rest from reference TRBV30 and TRBJ2-5 gives the full variable domain: SQTIHQWPATLVQPVGSPLSLECTVEGTSNPNLYWYRQAAGRGLQLLFYSVGIGQISSEVPQNLSASRPQDRQFILSSKKLLLSDSGFYLCAWDSGREGKTQYFGPGTRLLVL.

The gene calls are TRBV5-4 and TRBJ2-5; D may be TRBD1 (5 bases). The CDR3 is 16 amino acids. Per the germline V gene, CDR1 is SGHNT and CDR2 is YYREEE (reference sequence). V was pared by 5 bases and J by 2 bases, with 19 bases between. DNA for the CDR3: TGTGCCAGCAGAGATACAGGAAAAGGAAAGCAAGAGACCCAGTACTTC. It codes for CASRDTGKGKQETQYF.

The count of this clone is one. The chain joins TRBV5-5 to TRBJ1-1; D ambiguous. V was pared by 0 bases and J by 0 bases, with 9 bases between. CDR1 SGHKS and CDR2 YYEKEE come from the germline V gene (reference sequence). The CDR3 totals 15 residues. CDR3 bases: TGTGCCAGCAGCTTGGTGTGGTACATGAACACTGAAGCTTTCTTT. Protein sequence: CASSLVWYMNTEAFF.

The chain has TRBV6-2 or TRBV6-3 and TRBJ1-5; TRBD1 matches at 7 bases. This CDR3 is built from 17 residues. Trimming took 2 bases from V and 3 from J; bases not matched to a gene: 10. Germline V CDR1 and CDR2: MNHEY, SVGEGT. CDR3 sequence (DNA): TGTGCCAGCAGTTACCCAAGGGGGCGGGGGACCAATCAGCCCCAGCATTTT. Protein sequence: CASSYPRGRGTNQPQHF.

This chain links TRBV11-3 with TRBJ2-5; possible D gene TRBD1, 6 bases. Trimming shortened V by 1 base and J by 1 base, and 13 bases separated the two germline ends. There are 16 residues in the CDR3. CDR1 and CDR2 from the germline V gene are SGHNT and YENEEA. The CDR3 sequence is CASSLAQGRIQETQYF. CDR3 sequence (DNA): TGTGCCAGCAGCTTAGCACAGGGCCGAATCCAAGAGACCCAGTACTTC.

The CDR3 nucleotides are TGTGCCACCAGTCTACTTCTGAACACTGAAGCTTTCTTT. It is translated as CATSLLLNTEAFF. The rearrangement links TRBV5-5 to TRBJ1-1; D remains unclear. V shed 9 bases and J shed 0 bases, with 12 bases lying between them. This CDR3 contains 13 residues. Germline assignment: CDR1 SGHKS and CDR2 YYEKEE (reference sequence).

The chain is built from TRBV6-9 and TRBJ1-2, with D unresolved. The CDR3 consists of 12 residues. The V end was cut by 11 bases, the J end by 3 bases, with 13 bases between. CDR1 MNHGY and CDR2 SVAAGI come from the germline V gene. As DNA, the CDR3 is TGTGCCCCTACCCCGAGGCACTATGGCTACACCTTC. It codes for CAPTPRHYGYTF.

CDR3: CASSLGGTKETQYF. The CDR3 DNA sequence: TGTGCCAGCAGCTTAGGAGGGACCAAAGAGACCCAGTACTTC. The chain couples TRBV11-2 to TRBJ2-5; D may correspond to TRBD1 or TRBD2 (5 bases each). CDR3 length: 14 amino acids. V was trimmed by 1 base and J by 3 bases, leaving 9 bases between them. The V gene's germline CDR1 is SGHAT and CDR2 FQNNGV. Based on the CDR3 plus reference TRBV11-2 and TRBJ2-5, the full variable domain is EAGVAQSPRYKIIEKRQSVAFWCNPISGHATLYWYQQILGQGPKLLIQFQNNGVVDDSQLPKDRFSAERLKGVDSTLKIQPAKLEDSAVYLCASSLGGTKETQYFGPGTRLLVL.

This rearrangement joins TRBV6-2 or TRBV6-3 to TRBJ1-3; D ambiguous. The CDR3 is made up of 16 amino acids. The germline V and J ends were trimmed by 2 bases and 0 bases, with 11 bases remaining between them. CDR1 MNHEY and CDR2 SVGEGT come from the germline V gene. The CDR3 loop is CASSYLPGPSGNTIYF. CDR3 nucleotides: TGTGCCAGCAGTTACCTCCCGGGTCCCTCTGGAAACACCATATATTTT.

The V and J genes are TRBV10-3 and TRBJ1-4, with D perhaps matching TRBD1 (5 bases). Germline CDR1 and CDR2: ENHRY and SYGVKD. This CDR3 has 13 residues. V was clipped by 7 bases and J by 8 bases, with 14 bases between them. The CDR3 coding sequence is TGTGCCATCACGGCAGGGAAAGGAGAAAAACTGTTTTTT. As protein: CAITAGKGEKLFF.

The V gene is TRBV2, the J gene TRBJ2-7, with D possibly being TRBD2 (6 bases). The length of the CDR3 is 14 residues. CDR1 and CDR2 from the germline V gene are SNHLY and FYNNEI. Trimming took 6 bases from V and 11 from J, leaving 23 bases between them. CDR3 in DNA: TGTGCCAGCAGGGGTGATTCCGGAGGGCCGCTAAAGTACGTC. As protein: CASRGDSGGPLKYV.

The V gene is TRBV2, the J gene TRBJ1-5, with TRBD1 as a possible D gene (5 bases). This CDR3 is 14 amino acids long. V was pared by 6 bases and J by 7 bases, with 16 bases between. Germline V gene data show CDR1 as SNHLY and CDR2 as FYNNEI. CDR3 coding DNA: TGTGCCAGCAGAAAAGACAGACACTCCCAGCCCCAGCATTTT. It translates to CASRKDRHSQPQHF.

The table lists this clone with a few counts. The chain employs TRBV6-5 and TRBJ2-2, with TRBD1 matching over 7 bases. The germline V gene has CDR1 MNHEY and CDR2 SVGAGI. This CDR3 spans 15 amino acids. The ends lost 8 bases at V and 6 bases at J; junction bases unmatched: 12. The CDR3 DNA reads TGTGCCAGCGTCTCGAAGACAGGGAGCGCCGGGGAGCTGTTTTTT. Its translation: CASVSKTGSAGELFF.

The V call is TRBV10-3, the J call TRBJ1-5; a possible D gene is TRBD1 (5 bases). CDR1 is ENHRY and CDR2 is SYGVKD in the germline V gene. V lost 7 bases to trimming and J lost 5 bases, with 12 bases between them. The CDR3 is 13 amino acids. The DNA for the CDR3 is TGTGCCATCAAGGACAAGGCGGATCAGCCCCAGCATTTT. It yields the protein CAIKDKADQPQHF.

The chain has TRBV19 and TRBJ1-2, with D maybe TRBD1 (6 bases). V was cut by 5 bases and J by 4 bases, with 17 bases left in between. From germline, CDR1 is LNHDA and CDR2 SQIVND (reference sequence). The CDR3 is made up of 15 amino acids. The CDR3 spells CASSVQRDTFYGYTF. The DNA for the CDR3 is TGTGCCAGTAGTGTCCAACGGGACACCTTCTATGGCTACACCTTC.

This chain uses TRBV7-2 with TRBJ1-5; possible D gene TRBD1, 5 bases. The CDR3 is 15 residues long. V was trimmed by 1 base and J by 5 bases, leaving 12 bases between them. Germline V lookup: CDR1 SGHTA, CDR2 FQGNSA. The CDR3 loop reads CASSLGDRTHQPQHF. For the CDR3, the DNA is TGTGCCAGCAGCTTAGGGGACCGAACCCATCAGCCCCAGCATTTT.